Shown below are 2 T cell receptor beta chains from a single sample sequenced in a study of blood T cell repertoires in COVID-19. The repertoire was sequenced with immunoSEQ multiplex PCR; TCRdb's copy has only in-frame clones and lacks some. The sample yields around 150,000 clones, roughly 82% seen once. Material: peripheral blood. These receptor sequences come from a man aged 65-85 years with acute or convalescent COVID-19.

J is TRBJ2-7 and V is TRBV6-5; the D is unclear. Trimming pared 5 bases from V and 3 bases from J, leaving 14 bases between. The germline gives CDR1 MNHEY, CDR2 SVGAGI. The CDR3 spans 14 residues. The CDR3 DNA follows: TGTGCCAGCAGTCTGTCTGGTACACACTACGAGCAGTACTTC. The encoded protein is CASSLSGTHYEQYF.

V is TRBV5-8 and J is TRBJ1-1; TRBD1 matches at 9 bases. V dropped 3 bases and J dropped 1; count of bases not matched to a gene: 4. This CDR3 is 15 amino acids long. The germline CDR1 and CDR2 sequences are SGHTS and YDEGEE. The CDR3 DNA reads as TGTGCCAGCAGCTGGGGACAGGGAACGAACACTGAAGCTTTCTTT. It translates to CASSWGQGTNTEAFF.